Each of the 2 T cell receptor beta chains below was sequenced from the same sample in a study of T cell responses to AZD1222 COVID-19 vaccine. This table comes from immunoSEQ multiplex PCR, and its TCRdb copy is limited to in-frame clones, with some not included. The top ten clones hold roughly 2.2% of a sample with roughly 150,000 clones, around 93% of them seen once. The sequencing used peripheral blood, collected on day 0 of AZD1222 vaccination. The origin of the receptors is an adult in good health.

This clone occurred once. This sequence joins TRBV3-1 (or the pseudogene TRBV3-2) and TRBJ1-6; no clear D gene. The CDR3 consists of 14 residues. Germline lookup yields CDR1 LGHDT and CDR2 YNNKEL (reference sequence). V gave up 4 bases and J gave up 10 bases, with 14 bases separating them. The CDR3 coding sequence is TGTGCCAGCAGCCCCCAGGTTCTAAGATCACCCCTCCACTTT. Its translation: CASSPQVLRSPLHF.

V is TRBV30 and J is TRBJ1-5; TRBD1 is a possible D gene (6 bases). The CDR3 has 14 amino acids. From germline, CDR1 is GTSNPN and CDR2 SVGIG (reference sequence). Trimming left V 0 bases short and J 3 bases short, with 9 bases between. In DNA, the CDR3 is TGTGCCTGGAGTGTGGGACATTTCAATCAGCCCCAGCATTTT. As protein: CAWSVGHFNQPQHF. The variable domain in full, with the rest retrieved from reference TRBV30 and TRBJ1-5, is SQTIHQWPATLVQPVGSPLSLECTVEGTSNPNLYWYRQAAGRGLQLLFYSVGIGQISSEVPQNLSASRPQDRQFILSSKKLLLSDSGFYLCAWSVGHFNQPQHFGDGTRLSIL.